This TCR beta chain was recovered during a study (dated by TCRdb to 2016 to 2018). This clonotype occurred many times. Its antigen is currently not known. No much larger clone is present one base from it, and per-base qualities are unavailable. The library came from RT-PCR. The sequencing machine was an Illumina MiSeq. TCRdb applied fastp at Q25 and MiXCR to the public reads, then kept only in-frame beta chains. When rows share a CDR3 protein, they turn into one entry using the most common DNA and genes. The sample table shows about 680,000 distinct CDR3 sequences, and 12% to 15% are seen once. Just over 3.5% of the sample lies in the top ten. CDR1 and CDR2, per the germline V gene (reference sequence), are SEHNR and FQNEAQ. V is cut by 1 base and J by 5 bases, and the space between the germline ends is 11 bases. Counted from cysteine to phenylalanine, this CDR3 has 14 amino acids. Only CDR3 DNA remains: 42 bases, in frame from the first base.

The rearrangement joined TRBV7-9 to TRBJ1-1; the D segment could be TRBD1, given 5 matching bases. This receptor was taken from a female donor in good health, serving as a healthy control. The source material was memory CD4+ T cells from blood. The CDR3 amino acid sequence is: CASSLGSGVTEAFF. The sequenced DNA: TGTGCCAGCAGCTTAGGCTCGGGGGTTACTGAAGCTTTCTTT. Reference TRBV7-9 and TRBJ1-1 genes cover what lies past the CDR3, so the full variable domain is DTGVSQNPRHKITKRGQNVTFRCDPISEHNRLYWYRQTLGQGPEFLTYFQNEAQLEKSRLLSDRFSAERPKGSFSTLEIQRTEQGDSAMYLCASSLGSGVTEAFFGQGTRLTVV.